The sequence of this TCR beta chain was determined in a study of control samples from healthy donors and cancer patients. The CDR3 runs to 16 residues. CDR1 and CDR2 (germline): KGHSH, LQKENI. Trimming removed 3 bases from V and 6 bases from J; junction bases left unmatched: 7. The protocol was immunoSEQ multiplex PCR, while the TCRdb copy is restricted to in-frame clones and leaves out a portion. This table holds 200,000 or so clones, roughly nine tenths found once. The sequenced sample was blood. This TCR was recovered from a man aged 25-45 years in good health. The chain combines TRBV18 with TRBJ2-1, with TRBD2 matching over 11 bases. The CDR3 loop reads CASSPNSGGASNEQFF. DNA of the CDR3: TGTGCCAGCTCACCTAATAGCGGGGGGGCCTCCAATGAGCAGTTCTTC.